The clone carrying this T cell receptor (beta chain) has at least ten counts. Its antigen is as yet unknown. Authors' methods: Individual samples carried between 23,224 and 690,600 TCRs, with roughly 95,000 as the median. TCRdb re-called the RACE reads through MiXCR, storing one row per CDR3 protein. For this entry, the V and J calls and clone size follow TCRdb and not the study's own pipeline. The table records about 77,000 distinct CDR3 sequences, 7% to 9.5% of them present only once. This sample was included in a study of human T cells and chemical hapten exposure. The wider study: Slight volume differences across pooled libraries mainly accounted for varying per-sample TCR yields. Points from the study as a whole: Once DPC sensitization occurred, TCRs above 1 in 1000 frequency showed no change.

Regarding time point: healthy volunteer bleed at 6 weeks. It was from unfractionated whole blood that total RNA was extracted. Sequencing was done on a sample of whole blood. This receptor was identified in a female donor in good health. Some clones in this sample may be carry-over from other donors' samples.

As DNA, the CDR3 is TGTGCCAGTAGTGGCGCAAGGGGCACTGAAGCTTTCTTT. Translation gives CASSGARGTEAFF. The J gene is TRBJ1-1, the V gene TRBV19; D may be TRBD1 (5 bases). This CDR3 comprises 13 residues. V gave up 5 bases and J gave up 4 bases, with 11 bases separating them. The germline gives CDR1 LNHDA, CDR2 SQIVND (reference sequence).